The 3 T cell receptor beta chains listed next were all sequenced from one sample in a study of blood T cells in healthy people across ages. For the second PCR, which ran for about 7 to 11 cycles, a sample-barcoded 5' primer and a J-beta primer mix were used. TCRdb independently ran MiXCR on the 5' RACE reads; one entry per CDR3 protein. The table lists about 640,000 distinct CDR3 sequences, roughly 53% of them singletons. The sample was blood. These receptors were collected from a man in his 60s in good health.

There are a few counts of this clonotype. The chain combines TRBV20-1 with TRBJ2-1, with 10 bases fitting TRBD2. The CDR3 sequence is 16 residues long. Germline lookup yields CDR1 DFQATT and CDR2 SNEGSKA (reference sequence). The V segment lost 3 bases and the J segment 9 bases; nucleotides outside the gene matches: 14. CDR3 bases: TGCAGTGCTAGGGGAGAGCGGGGGGGCCTCGGGTTTGAGCAGTTCTTC. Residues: CSARGERGGLGFEQFF.

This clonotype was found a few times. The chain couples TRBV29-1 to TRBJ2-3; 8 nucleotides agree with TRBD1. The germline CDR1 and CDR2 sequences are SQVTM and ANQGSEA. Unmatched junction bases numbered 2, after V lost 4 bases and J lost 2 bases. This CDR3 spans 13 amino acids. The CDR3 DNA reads TGCAGCGTTGCCAGGGGGCCCACAGATACGCAGTATTTT. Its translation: CSVARGPTDTQYF.

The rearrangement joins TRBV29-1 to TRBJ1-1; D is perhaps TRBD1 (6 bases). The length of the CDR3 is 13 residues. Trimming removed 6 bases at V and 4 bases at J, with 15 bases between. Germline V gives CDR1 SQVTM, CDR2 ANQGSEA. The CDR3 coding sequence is TGCAGCGTCAGGGGCACCCTGGGCACTGAAGCTTTCTTT. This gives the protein CSVRGTLGTEAFF.